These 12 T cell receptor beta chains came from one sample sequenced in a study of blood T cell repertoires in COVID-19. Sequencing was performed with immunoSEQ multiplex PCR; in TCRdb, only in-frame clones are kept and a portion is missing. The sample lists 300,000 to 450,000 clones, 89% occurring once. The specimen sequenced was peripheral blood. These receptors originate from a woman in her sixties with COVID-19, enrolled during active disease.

In DNA, the CDR3 is TGTGCCAGCGGGGCGGTTTATGAGACCCAGTACTTC. Residues: CASGAVYETQYF. The V gene is TRBV3-1 (or the pseudogene TRBV3-2), the J gene TRBJ2-5, with a weak D call TRBD1 (5 bases). The CDR3 extends over 12 amino acids. CDR1 LGHDT and CDR2 YNNKEL come from the germline V gene (reference sequence). V lost 8 bases to trimming and J lost 5 bases, with 12 bases between them.

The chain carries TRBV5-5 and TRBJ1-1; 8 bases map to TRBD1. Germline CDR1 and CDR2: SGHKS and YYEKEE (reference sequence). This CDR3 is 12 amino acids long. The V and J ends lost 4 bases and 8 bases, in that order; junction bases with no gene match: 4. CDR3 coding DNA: TGTGCCAGCAGCCAAAGGACAGGGGAAGCTTTCTTT. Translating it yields CASSQRTGEAFF.

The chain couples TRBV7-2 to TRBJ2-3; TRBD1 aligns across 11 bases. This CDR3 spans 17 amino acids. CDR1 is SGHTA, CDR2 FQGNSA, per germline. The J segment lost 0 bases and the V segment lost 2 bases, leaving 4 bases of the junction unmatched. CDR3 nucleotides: TGTGCCAGCAGCTTAAGGACAGGGGGCCATAGCACAGATACGCAGTATTTT. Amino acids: CASSLRTGGHSTDTQYF.

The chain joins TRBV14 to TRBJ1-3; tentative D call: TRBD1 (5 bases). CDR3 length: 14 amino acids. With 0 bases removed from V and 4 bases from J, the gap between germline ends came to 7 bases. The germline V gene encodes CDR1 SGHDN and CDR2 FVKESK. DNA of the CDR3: TGTGCCAGCAGCCAAGAGGGGCAGGGAAACACCATATATTTT. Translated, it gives CASSQEGQGNTIYF.

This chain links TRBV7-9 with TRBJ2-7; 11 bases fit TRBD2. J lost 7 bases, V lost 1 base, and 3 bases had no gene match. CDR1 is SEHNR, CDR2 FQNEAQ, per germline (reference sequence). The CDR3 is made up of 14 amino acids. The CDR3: CASSLETSGAEQYF. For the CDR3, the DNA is TGTGCCAGCAGCTTAGAGACTAGCGGGGCTGAGCAGTACTTC.

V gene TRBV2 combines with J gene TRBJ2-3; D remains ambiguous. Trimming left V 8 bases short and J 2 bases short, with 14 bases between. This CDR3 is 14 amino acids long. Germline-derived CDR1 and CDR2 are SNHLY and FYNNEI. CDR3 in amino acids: CASSGERFTDTQYF. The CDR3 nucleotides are TGTGCCAGCTCCGGAGAAAGGTTCACAGATACGCAGTATTTT.

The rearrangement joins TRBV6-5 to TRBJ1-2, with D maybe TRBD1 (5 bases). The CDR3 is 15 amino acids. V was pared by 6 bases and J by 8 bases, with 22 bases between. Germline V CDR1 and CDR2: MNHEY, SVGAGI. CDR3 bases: TGTGCCAGCAGCCGCATTAAGACAGAACCGCGGGGCTACACCTTC. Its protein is CASSRIKTEPRGYTF.

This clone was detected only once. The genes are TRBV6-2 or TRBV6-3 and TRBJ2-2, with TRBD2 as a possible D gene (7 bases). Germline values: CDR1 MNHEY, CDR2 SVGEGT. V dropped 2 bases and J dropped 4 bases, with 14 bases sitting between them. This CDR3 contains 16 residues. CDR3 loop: CASSYRGGAPTGELFF. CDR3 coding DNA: TGTGCCAGCAGTTACAGGGGGGGGGCTCCCACCGGGGAGCTGTTTTTT.

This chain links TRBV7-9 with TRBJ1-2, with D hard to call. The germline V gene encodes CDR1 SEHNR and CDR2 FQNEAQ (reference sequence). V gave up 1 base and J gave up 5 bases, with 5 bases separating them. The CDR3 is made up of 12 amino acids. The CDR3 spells CASSLERYGYTF. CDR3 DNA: TGTGCCAGCAGCTTAGAACGGTATGGCTACACCTTC.

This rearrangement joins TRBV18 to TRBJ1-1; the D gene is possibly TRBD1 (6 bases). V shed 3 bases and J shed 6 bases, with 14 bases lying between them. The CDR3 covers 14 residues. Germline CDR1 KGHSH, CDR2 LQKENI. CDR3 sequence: CASSPGGPSSEAFF. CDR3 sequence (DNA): TGTGCCAGCTCACCGGGGGGGCCCTCATCTGAAGCTTTCTTT.

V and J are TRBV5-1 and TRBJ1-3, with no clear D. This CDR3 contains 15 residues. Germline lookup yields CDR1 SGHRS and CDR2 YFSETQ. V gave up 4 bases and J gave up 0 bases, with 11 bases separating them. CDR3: CASSPDGSSGNTIYF. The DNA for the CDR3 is TGCGCCAGCAGCCCGGACGGGAGCTCTGGAAACACCATATATTTT.

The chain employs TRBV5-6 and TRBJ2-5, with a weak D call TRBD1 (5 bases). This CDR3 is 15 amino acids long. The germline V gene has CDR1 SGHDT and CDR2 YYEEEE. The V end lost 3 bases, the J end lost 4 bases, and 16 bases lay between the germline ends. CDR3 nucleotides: TGTGCCAGCAGCTCACCCAGGGAACGCTTAGAGACCCAGTACTTC. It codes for CASSSPRERLETQYF.